This passage covers 13 T cell receptor beta chains from one sample sequenced in a study of regulatory T cells in long-lasting Graves disease. Stated time point: newly diagnosed GD, antithyroid drugs for less than 3 months. PBMC-derived RNA was used for the TCR library. CDR3-region Arm-PCR and iRepertoire HTBI primers produced the TCR beta libraries. In TCRdb, the multiplex PCR reads were re-called with MiXCR into one record per CDR3 protein. Of about 540,000 distinct CDR3 sequences listed, about 13% are singletons. This sample was also put to use in a study of T cells in Graves' hyperthyroidism and ophthalmopathy.

This specimen consisted of peripheral blood mononuclear cells (PBMCs), obtained at new diagnosis, from a patient treated with antithyroid drugs. The receptor source for this set is a man aged 25 to 45 with Graves disease.

This chain uses TRBV6-5 with TRBJ2-7; D is unclear. The germline V and J ends were trimmed by 0 bases and 4 bases, with 10 bases remaining between them. Germline assignment: CDR1 MNHEY and CDR2 SVGAGI. CDR3 size: 14 residues. The CDR3 DNA follows: TGTGCCAGCAGTTACTCGTGGACCCCATACGAGCAGTACTTC. It is translated as CASSYSWTPYEQYF.

This clonotype appeared once. A clone one base away is much larger, so this may be a read error. The chain joins TRBV2 to TRBJ1-2; no clear D. CDR3 size: 13 residues. With 3 bases removed from V and 4 bases from J, the gap between germline ends came to 9 bases. Per germline, CDR1 SNHLY and CDR2 FYNNEI. The DNA of the CDR3 is TGTGCCAGCAGTGACGGTGATGGCTATGGCTACACCTTC. It codes for CASSDGDGYGYTF.

This clonotype came up many times. The gene calls are TRBV7-2 and TRBJ2-2; tentatively, D is TRBD2 (6 bases). V dropped 1 base and J dropped 2 bases, with 11 bases sitting between them. CDR1 is SGHTA, CDR2 FQGNSA, per germline. This CDR3 region has 16 residues. The CDR3: CASSLGGRSNTGELFF. The CDR3 nucleotides are TGTGCCAGCAGCTTAGGGGGGAGGTCAAACACCGGGGAGCTGTTTTTT.

This clonotype was found many times. The DNA of the CDR3 is TGCGCCAGCCGTCCCGGGACAGGGTTGGCAGATACGCAGTATTTT. As protein: CASRPGTGLADTQYF. The rearrangement links TRBV5-1 to TRBJ2-3; 9 positions agree with TRBD1. The V and J ends lost 7 bases and 4 bases, in that order; junction bases with no gene match: 10. Germline V gives CDR1 SGHRS, CDR2 YFSETQ. The CDR3 length is 15 residues.

This clonotype was seen ten or more times. V gene TRBV11-2 combines with J gene TRBJ2-5, with D perhaps matching TRBD1 or TRBD2 (5 bases each). The length of the CDR3 is 15 residues. V dropped 6 bases and J dropped 1 base, with 15 bases sitting between them. In germline, CDR1 is SGHAT, CDR2 FQNNGV. CDR3 bases: TGTGCCAGCAGACGAGTCCGGGGCTCCCAAGAGACCCAGTACTTC. It encodes CASRRVRGSQETQYF.

The chain couples TRBV20-1 to TRBJ2-1; D is unclear. The V and J ends lost 0 bases and 0 bases respectively, with 9 bases between them. Germline loops: CDR1 DFQATT, CDR2 SNEGSKA (reference sequence). The CDR3 extends over 15 amino acids. The CDR3 sequence is CSARELRSSYNEQFF. Written as DNA, the CDR3 is TGCAGTGCTAGAGAGCTGAGAAGCTCCTACAATGAGCAGTTCTTC.

The chain recombines TRBV18 with TRBJ2-1; D is ambiguous. This CDR3 spans 14 amino acids. Germline CDR1 and CDR2: KGHSH and LQKENI. V was pared by 3 bases and J by 6 bases, with 12 bases between. CDR3: CASSPRRATNEQFF. CDR3 nucleotides: TGTGCCAGCTCACCTCGACGGGCCACCAATGAGCAGTTCTTC.

The V gene is TRBV12-5, the J gene TRBJ2-7; D is uncertain. The V gene's germline CDR1 is LGHNT and CDR2 FRNRAP. V was clipped by 7 bases and J by 4 bases, with 11 bases between them. The CDR3 has 12 amino acids. The DNA of the CDR3 is TGTGCTAGTGCCTCGATCGGATACGAGCAGTACTTC. The encoded protein is CASASIGYEQYF.

In its sample, this clonotype was seen many times. This chain joins TRBV14 and TRBJ2-5; D unresolved. CDR1 is SGHDN and CDR2 is FVKESK in the germline V gene. V was shortened by 0 bases and J by 3 bases, with 11 bases between the two germline ends. The CDR3 loop spans 15 amino acids. CDR3 residues: CASSQDRTAEETQYF. The CDR3 nucleotides read TGTGCCAGCAGCCAAGATCGGACGGCTGAAGAGACCCAGTACTTC.

This clonotype was seen repeatedly, ten times or more. The V call is TRBV20-1, the J call TRBJ2-1, with 9 nucleotides matching TRBD2. CDR1 and CDR2 from the germline V gene are DFQATT and SNEGSKA (reference sequence). Trimming took 5 bases from V and 4 from J; bases not matched to a gene: 18. There are 18 residues in the CDR3. CDR3 region: CSACDLREAGGWYNEQFF. CDR3 nucleotides: TGCAGTGCTTGCGACCTACGTGAAGCGGGAGGTTGGTACAATGAGCAGTTCTTC.

This clonotype came up a few times. V gene TRBV3-1 combines with J gene TRBJ1-1, with D hard to call. V dropped 5 bases and J dropped 1 base, with 11 bases sitting between them. Germline-derived CDR1 and CDR2 are LGHDT and YNNKEL (reference sequence). This CDR3 comprises 14 residues. CDR3 residues: CASSTQLENTEAFF. CDR3 DNA sequence: TGTGCCAGCAGCACACAGCTCGAGAACACTGAAGCTTTCTTT.

The chain combines TRBV9 with TRBJ2-1, with 9 bases that match TRBD2. The CDR3 extends over 15 amino acids. The germline V gene has CDR1 SGDLS and CDR2 YYNGEE. Trimming at V came to 3 bases and at J to 8 bases, leaving 9 bases not matched to a gene. In DNA form, the CDR3 reads TGTGCCAGCAGCGGGGGGACTAGCAACGGGGATGAGCAGTTCTTC. Residues: CASSGGTSNGDEQFF. Together with reference TRBV9 and TRBJ2-1, the CDR3 gives the full variable domain: DSGVTQTPKHLITATGQRVTLRCSPRSGDLSVYWYQQSLDQGLQFLIQYYNGEERAKGNILERFSAQQFPDLHSELNLSSLELGDSALYFCASSGGTSNGDEQFFGPGTRLTVL.

The sample holds a few counts of this clonotype. V gene TRBV27 combines with J gene TRBJ2-7, with D possibly matching TRBD2 (5 bases). Germline assignment: CDR1 MNHEY and CDR2 SMNVEV (reference sequence). Trimming removed 5 bases from V and 0 bases from J, with 11 bases in between. The CDR3 is made up of 14 amino acids. CDR3 DNA: TGTGCCAGCAGTCCGACTATTAGCTCCTACGAGCAGTACTTC. Translation: CASSPTISSYEQYF.